Below are 23 T cell receptor beta chains sequenced from a single sample in a study of Ad26.COV2.S vaccination and SARS-CoV-2 variants. Noted treatment: around 19 received Ad26.COV2.S at low or high dose, single or two shots; a few received placebo; per-sample allocation not given. Samples came from day 63 after the first vaccine or placebo injection. Data came from immunoSEQ multiplex PCR; TCRdb stores just in-frame clones and leaves some out. This repertoire shows more than 400,000 clones, 90% found once; its top ten account for less than 4.5%. Sequenced material: peripheral blood, taken in a trial of Ad26.COV2.S vaccine versus placebo. The origin of the receptors is a person between 18 and 65 years old who received the Ad26.COV2.S COVID-19 vaccine or a placebo.

J is TRBJ1-2 and V is TRBV6-5; possible D gene TRBD1, 5 bases. CDR1 and CDR2 (germline): MNHEY, SVGAGI. Trimming cost V 11 bases and J 6 bases, with 22 bases left between them. The CDR3 length is 14 residues. This chain's CDR3 is CAVPPGNVGDGYTF. The CDR3 DNA follows: TGTGCCGTACCGCCAGGGAATGTGGGGGATGGCTACACCTTC.

This sequence joins TRBV28 and TRBJ1-2; D unresolved. The length of the CDR3 is 13 residues. The germline gives CDR1 MDHEN, CDR2 SYDVKM. V lost 6 bases and J 6 bases, leaving 14 bases between the germline ends. CDR3 coding DNA: TGTGCCAGCAGCCTGGACGGAATTGATGGCTACACCTTC. It translates to CASSLDGIDGYTF.

This clone turned up a few times. The chain carries TRBV5-1 and TRBJ1-2, with D maybe TRBD1 (6 bases). The ends were cut back, 4 bases at V and 6 bases at J, with 16 bases in the middle. The CDR3 totals 14 residues. In germline, CDR1 is SGHRS, CDR2 YFSETQ. CDR3 amino acids: CASSQQGFGDGYTF. The DNA for the CDR3 is TGCGCCAGCAGCCAACAGGGATTTGGCGATGGCTACACCTTC.

The V gene is TRBV9, the J gene TRBJ2-1; 12 bases fit TRBD2. Per the germline V gene, CDR1 is SGDLS and CDR2 is YYNGEE. Germline trimming cut 4 bases from V and 10 bases from J; bases unmatched to any gene: 9. This CDR3 is 15 amino acids long. This CDR3 is CASSRRTSGTGEQFF. Written as DNA, the CDR3 is TGTGCCAGCAGCCGGAGGACTAGCGGGACGGGGGAGCAGTTCTTC.

This clone was recorded once. This chain connects TRBV7-8 to TRBJ2-7, with TRBD2 as a possible D gene (7 bases). V was shortened by 11 bases and J by 0 bases, with 20 bases between the two germline ends. This CDR3 comprises 15 residues. Germline CDR1 is SGHVS and CDR2 is FQNEAQ. The CDR3 nucleotides are TGTGCCTCAAATCGGGGGGCCACCAGCTCCTACGAGCAGTACTTC. It translates to CASNRGATSSYEQYF. The full variable domain, rest sourced from reference TRBV7-8 and TRBJ2-7, is GAGVSQSPRYKVAKRGQDVALRCDPISGHVSLFWYQQALGQGPEFLTYFQNEAQLDKSGLPSDRFFAERPEGSVSTLKIQRTQQEDSAVYLCASNRGATSSYEQYFGPGTRLTVT.

The gene calls are TRBV27 and TRBJ2-6; possible D gene TRBD2, 6 bases. Per germline, CDR1 MNHEY and CDR2 SMNVEV (reference sequence). Trimming took 2 bases from V and 2 from J, leaving 10 bases between them. The CDR3 sequence is 16 residues long. This chain's CDR3 is CASSLKRVAGANVLTF. In DNA form, the CDR3 reads TGTGCCAGCAGTTTAAAGCGGGTGGCTGGGGCCAACGTCCTGACTTTC.

The rearrangement links TRBV2 to TRBJ2-1; TRBD1 aligns across 8 bases. Per the germline V gene, CDR1 is SNHLY and CDR2 is FYNNEI. The CDR3 is 13 amino acids. Trimming took 10 bases from V and 4 from J; bases not matched to a gene: 6. The CDR3 nucleotides are TGTGCCACGGGGCAGGGGGCGTACAATGAGCAGTTCTTC. Amino acids: CATGQGAYNEQFF. Using reference TRBV2 and TRBJ2-1 for the parts outside the CDR3, the full variable domain is EPEVTQTPSHQVTQMGQEVILRCVPISNHLYFYWYRQILGQKVEFLVSFYNNEISEKSEIFDDQFSVERPDGSNFTLKIRSTKLEDSAMYFCATGQGAYNEQFFGPGTRLTVL.

This chain links TRBV5-1 with TRBJ2-7; tentative D call: TRBD2 (6 bases). CDR1 is SGHRS, CDR2 YFSETQ, per germline. V lost 5 bases, J lost 1 base, and 13 bases lay in between. The CDR3 spans 14 residues. Here the CDR3 DNA reads TGCGCCAGCAGGATGGGGCGGGGTTCCTACGAGCAGTACTTC. As protein: CASRMGRGSYEQYF.

J is TRBJ2-1 and V is TRBV2; the match to TRBD2 covers 11 bases. CDR3 length equals 16 residues. The V segment lost 2 bases and the J segment 3 bases; nucleotides outside the gene matches: 3. Germline V CDR1 and CDR2: SNHLY, FYNNEI. The CDR3 DNA is TGTGCCAGCAGTGAACTAGCGGGAGGAGGCTACAATGAGCAGTTCTTC. Protein sequence: CASSELAGGGYNEQFF.

The rearrangement uses TRBV3-1 (or the pseudogene TRBV3-2) and TRBJ1-2, with 10 bases lining up with TRBD1. The CDR3 covers 17 residues. CDR1 and CDR2 from the germline V gene are LGHDT and YNNKEL (reference sequence). Trimming removed 4 bases from V and 7 bases from J; junction bases left unmatched: 15. This chain's CDR3 is CASSPPSLTGGVSGYTF. The CDR3 coding sequence is TGTGCCAGCAGCCCTCCCTCTTTGACAGGGGGCGTTTCTGGCTACACCTTC.

The chain is built from TRBV19 and TRBJ2-1, with TRBD2 identical over 8 bases. The CDR3 has 17 residues. Trimming took 1 base from V and 3 from J; bases not matched to a gene: 8. Per germline, CDR1 LNHDA and CDR2 SQIVND (reference sequence). The CDR3 coding sequence is TGTGCCAGTAGTATAGCGCTCGGAGCGGGAGTCTACAATGAGCAGTTCTTC. Translation gives CASSIALGAGVYNEQFF.

Concerning this clone: The same CDR3 can be traced to other DNA sequences in this sample. V usage is TRBV9 and J usage is TRBJ2-3; D possibly corresponds to TRBD2 (6 bases). V shed 2 bases and J shed 0 bases, with 10 bases lying between them. CDR1 and CDR2 from the germline V gene are SGDLS and YYNGEE. The CDR3 is 15 residues long. CDR3 in DNA: TGTGCCAGCAGCGTTAGCGGCTCTAGCACAGATACGCAGTATTTT. This encodes CASSVSGSSTDTQYF.

V and J are TRBV11-3 and TRBJ2-7; D might be TRBD1 (6 bases). The CDR3 contains 16 residues. V lost 2 bases and J lost 1, with 15 bases in between. CDR1 SGHNT and CDR2 YENEEA come from the germline V gene. CDR3 loop: CASSLPGQILSYEQYF. The DNA of the CDR3 is TGTGCCAGCAGCTTACCCGGACAGATCTTATCCTACGAGCAGTACTTC.

Only a few counts were recorded for this clone. The chain combines TRBV18 with TRBJ1-3; 8 positions agree with TRBD1. The CDR3 runs 14 residues. Per the germline V gene, CDR1 is KGHSH and CDR2 is LQKENI. V lost 3 bases and J lost 4; bases outside the gene matches: 2. The CDR3 protein is CASSPDRGGNTIYF. CDR3 in DNA: TGTGCCAGCTCACCCGACAGGGGAGGAAACACCATATATTTT. The complete variable domain, with remaining parts taken from reference TRBV18 and TRBJ1-3, reads NAGVMQNPRHLVRRRGQEARLRCSPMKGHSHVYWYRQLPEEGLKFMVYLQKENIIDESGMPKERFSAEFPKEGPSILRIQQVVRGDSAAYFCASSPDRGGNTIYFGEGSWLTVV.

This clone appeared a few times. V gene TRBV13 combines with J gene TRBJ1-3; TRBD1 is a possible D gene (6 bases). Trimming took 5 bases from V and 2 from J, leaving 19 bases between them. CDR3 size: 17 residues. Germline CDR1 is PRHDT and CDR2 is FYEKMQ (reference sequence). The CDR3 nucleotides are TGTGCCAGCAGCCTTGGGCGGGGGGGCGCGGCTGGAAACACCATATATTTT. As protein: CASSLGRGGAAGNTIYF. Using reference TRBV13 and TRBJ1-3 for the parts outside the CDR3, the full variable domain is AAGVIQSPRHLIKEKRETATLKCYPIPRHDTVYWYQQGPGQDPQFLISFYEKMQSDKGSIPDRFSAQQFSDYHSELNMSSLELGDSALYFCASSLGRGGAAGNTIYFGEGSWLTVV.

The chain carries TRBV5-1 and TRBJ2-7; 8 bases agree with TRBD2. The CDR3 totals 15 residues. The germline V gene encodes CDR1 SGHRS and CDR2 YFSETQ. The trim removed 5 bases at V and 2 bases at J, leaving 9 bases unmatched. Here the CDR3 reads CASRQGIAGTYEQYF. CDR3 in DNA: TGCGCCAGCAGGCAAGGGATAGCGGGAACCTACGAGCAGTACTTC. Looking up the rest from reference TRBV5-1 and TRBJ2-7 gives the full variable domain: KAGVTQTPRYLIKTRGQQVTLSCSPISGHRSVSWYQQTPGQGLQFLFEYFSETQRNKGNFPGRFSGRQFSNSRSEMNVSTLELGDSALYLCASRQGIAGTYEQYFGPGTRLTVT.

This clone appeared a single time. V and J are TRBV5-8 and TRBJ2-6, with D perhaps TRBD1 (5 bases). CDR3 length: 15 residues. The germline V gene has CDR1 SGHTS and CDR2 YDEGEE. Trimming pared 4 bases from V and 0 bases from J, leaving 8 bases between. Here the CDR3 DNA reads TGTGCCAGCAGCCAGGGTCACTCTGGGGCCAACGTCCTGACTTTC. It specifies CASSQGHSGANVLTF.

The rearrangement joins TRBV5-1 to TRBJ1-1, with a weak D call TRBD1 (6 bases). Trimming left V 3 bases short and J 5 bases short, with 11 bases between. CDR1 is SGHRS, CDR2 YFSETQ, per germline. This CDR3 spans 13 amino acids. As DNA, the CDR3 is TGCGCCAGCAGCTGGAGGGGGGAAACTGAAGCTTTCTTT. It yields the protein CASSWRGETEAFF.

The table lists this clone with a count of one. V and J are TRBV6-1 and TRBJ1-5, with D possibly being TRBD1 (5 bases). The germline V gene encodes CDR1 MNHNS and CDR2 SASEGT. CDR3 length: 14 amino acids. The V end was cut by 3 bases, the J end by 7 bases, with 13 bases between. CDR3 amino acids: CASSDREERQPQHF. The DNA for the CDR3 is TGTGCCAGCAGTGACAGGGAGGAGCGCCAGCCCCAGCATTTT.

The J gene is TRBJ2-7, the V gene TRBV25-1; tentatively, D is TRBD2 (6 bases). CDR3 length: 12 amino acids. With 2 bases removed from V and 5 bases from J, the gap between germline ends came to 7 bases. The germline CDR1 and CDR2 sequences are MGHDK and SYGVNS. CDR3: CASSELAHEQYF. Written as DNA, the CDR3 is TGTGCCAGCAGTGAACTAGCGCACGAGCAGTACTTC.

The chain links TRBV6-1 to TRBJ2-3, with D perhaps matching TRBD1 (5 bases). The ends were cut back, 1 base at V and 0 bases at J, with 5 bases in the middle. CDR3 length equals 14 residues. Germline assignment: CDR1 MNHNS and CDR2 SASEGT. CDR3 protein: CASSEGGSTDTQYF. CDR3 bases: TGTGCCAGCAGTGAAGGGGGCAGCACAGATACGCAGTATTTT.

The table lists this clone with a count of one. The rearrangement links TRBV28 to TRBJ2-7; 11 bases map to TRBD2. Trimming removed 4 bases from V and 0 bases from J; junction bases left unmatched: 5. The CDR3 loop spans 16 amino acids. The germline V gene encodes CDR1 MDHEN and CDR2 SYDVKM. This CDR3 is CASSSLAGGSSYEQYF. The CDR3 region has the DNA TGTGCCAGCAGTTCGTTAGCGGGAGGGAGCTCCTACGAGCAGTACTTC.

The V call is TRBV5-4, the J call TRBJ2-7; the D is unclear. Trimming removed 4 bases at V and 0 bases at J, with 11 bases between. The CDR3 extends over 14 amino acids. From germline, CDR1 is SGHNT and CDR2 YYREEE (reference sequence). CDR3 nucleotides: TGTGCCAGCAGCCTCATGGACGCCTCCTACGAGCAGTACTTC. Protein: CASSLMDASYEQYF.